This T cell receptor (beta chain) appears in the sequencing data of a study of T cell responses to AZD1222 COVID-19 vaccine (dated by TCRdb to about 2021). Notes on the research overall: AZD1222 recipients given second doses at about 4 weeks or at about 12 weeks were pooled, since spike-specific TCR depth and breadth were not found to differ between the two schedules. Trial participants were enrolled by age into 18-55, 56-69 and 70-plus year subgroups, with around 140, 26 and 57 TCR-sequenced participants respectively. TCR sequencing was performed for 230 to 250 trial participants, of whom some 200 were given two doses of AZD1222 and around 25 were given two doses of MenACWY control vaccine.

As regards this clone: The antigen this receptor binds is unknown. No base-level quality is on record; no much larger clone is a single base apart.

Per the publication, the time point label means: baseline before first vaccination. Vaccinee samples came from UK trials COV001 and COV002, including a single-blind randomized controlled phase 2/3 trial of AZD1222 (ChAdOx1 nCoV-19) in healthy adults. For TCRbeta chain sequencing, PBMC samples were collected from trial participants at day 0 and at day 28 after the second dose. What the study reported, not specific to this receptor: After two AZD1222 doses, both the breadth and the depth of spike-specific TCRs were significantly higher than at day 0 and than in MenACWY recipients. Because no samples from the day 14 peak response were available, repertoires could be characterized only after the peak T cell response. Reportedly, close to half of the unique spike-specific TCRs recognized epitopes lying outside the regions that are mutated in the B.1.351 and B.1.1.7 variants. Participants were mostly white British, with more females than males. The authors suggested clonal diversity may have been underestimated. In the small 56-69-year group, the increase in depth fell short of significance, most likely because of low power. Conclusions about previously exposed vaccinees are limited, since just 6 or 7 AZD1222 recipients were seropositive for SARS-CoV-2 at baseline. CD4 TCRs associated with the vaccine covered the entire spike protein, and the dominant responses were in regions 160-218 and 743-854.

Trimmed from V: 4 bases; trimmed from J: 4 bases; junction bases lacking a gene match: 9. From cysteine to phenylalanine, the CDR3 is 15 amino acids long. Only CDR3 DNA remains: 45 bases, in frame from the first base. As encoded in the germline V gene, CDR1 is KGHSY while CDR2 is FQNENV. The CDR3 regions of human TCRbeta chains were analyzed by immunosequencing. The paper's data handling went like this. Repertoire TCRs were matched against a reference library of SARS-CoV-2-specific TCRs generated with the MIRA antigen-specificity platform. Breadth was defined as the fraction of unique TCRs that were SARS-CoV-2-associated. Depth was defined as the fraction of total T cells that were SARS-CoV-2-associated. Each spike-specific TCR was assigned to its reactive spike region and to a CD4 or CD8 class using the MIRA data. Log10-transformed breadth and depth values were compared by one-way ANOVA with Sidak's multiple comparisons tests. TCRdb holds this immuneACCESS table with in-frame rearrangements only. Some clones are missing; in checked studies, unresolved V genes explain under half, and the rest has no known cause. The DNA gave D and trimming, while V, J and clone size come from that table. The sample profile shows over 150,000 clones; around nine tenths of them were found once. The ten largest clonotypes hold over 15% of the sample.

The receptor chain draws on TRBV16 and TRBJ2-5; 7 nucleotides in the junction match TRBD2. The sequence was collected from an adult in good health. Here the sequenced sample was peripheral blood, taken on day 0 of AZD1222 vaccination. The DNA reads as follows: TGTGCCAGCAGCCCCCGGGACTACTTCTCAGAGACCCAGTACTTC. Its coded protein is CASSPRDYFSETQYF.